The 26 T cell receptor beta chains in this list originate from one sample, sequenced in a study of beta chain features in type 1 diabetes (dated by TCRdb to the late 2010s). The paper as a whole reports these results and caveats: A moderate but significant shortening of TCRB CDR3 length was observed in type 1 diabetes patients in all four CD4+ subsets.

Library prep was done by the immunoSEQ multiplex PCR assay. The High Capacity cDNA Reverse Transcription Kit was used to reverse transcribe all of the isolated RNA, meaning that expressed TCRB transcripts were what got sequenced. Entries here come from immuneACCESS through TCRdb and include only in-frame sequences with V and J called. Some clones fail to appear in such tables; in the studies checked, an unresolved V gene covers under half of the shortfall, and the cause of the remainder is unknown. For this sample the table gives 300,000 to 400,000 clones, of which around 8.5% were detected only once. Roughly 1% of the sample goes to the ten largest clones. Their target antigens are unknown. The sample consisted of central memory CD4+ T cells from blood. All receptors derive from a young man with type 1 diabetes.

The chain employs TRBV5-1 and TRBJ1-1, with D uncertain. Trimming took off 7 bases at V and 1 base at J, with 14 bases between the two ends. The germline V gene encodes CDR1 SGHRS and CDR2 YFSETQ. The CDR3 length is 14 residues. CDR3 coding DNA: TGCGCCAGCGGTCCAGGCGGGAAGAACACTGAAGCTTTCTTT. Translation gives CASGPGGKNTEAFF.

The V call is TRBV11-2, the J call TRBJ2-5; TRBD1 agrees at 8 bases. J gave up 2 bases and V 5 bases, and 4 bases lay outside the gene matches. Looked up from germline, CDR1 is SGHAT and CDR2 is FQNNGV. The length of the CDR3 is 14 residues. The CDR3 coding sequence is TGTGCCAGCAGCAAAGGACAGGGACAAGAGACCCAGTACTTC. It translates to CASSKGQGQETQYF.

This clone has more than one count but fewer than ten. The rearrangement uses TRBV7-4 and TRBJ2-4; TRBD1 matches at 7 bases. The CDR3 length is 13 residues. After removal of 3 bases from V and 5 bases from J, the junction contained 1 base not matched to a gene. Germline assignment: CDR1 SGHVT and CDR2 SQSDAQ. CDR3 residues: CASSFGTENIQYF. The CDR3 DNA reads TGTGCCAGCAGCTTCGGGACAGAAAACATTCAGTACTTC.

The sample holds a few counts of this clone. The CDR3 DNA reads as TGTGCCAGCAGGACCGCTATGGTCGGCTACGAGCAGTACTTC. Translation: CASRTAMVGYEQYF. This chain connects TRBV28 to TRBJ2-7; no firm D call. Germline V gene data show CDR1 as MDHEN and CDR2 as SYDVKM. V was trimmed by 6 bases and J by 3 bases, leaving 15 bases between them. This CDR3 is built from 14 residues. Together with reference TRBV28 and TRBJ2-7, the CDR3 gives the full variable domain: DVKVTQSSRYLVKRTGEKVFLECVQDMDHENMFWYRQDPGLGLRLIYFSYDVKMKEKGDIPEGYSVSREKKERFSLILESASTNQTSMYLCASRTAMVGYEQYFGPGTRLTVT.

The chain couples TRBV7-9 to TRBJ2-3; 8 bases are a match to TRBD2. The CDR3 spans 12 residues. The germline V gene has CDR1 SEHNR and CDR2 FQNEAQ (reference sequence). V gave up 6 bases and J gave up 9 bases; unmatched junction bases: 5. The DNA of the CDR3 is TGTGCCAGCAGTCCAACTAGCGGAACGCAGTATTTT. It translates to CASSPTSGTQYF.

This clone showed up just a few times. V is TRBV7-9 and J is TRBJ1-5; no firm D call. V was cut by 8 bases and J by 2 bases, with 10 bases left in between. The CDR3 sequence is 13 residues long. CDR1 is SEHNR and CDR2 is FQNEAQ in the germline V gene (reference sequence). The CDR3 sequence: CASAGVGNQPQHF. CDR3 nucleotides: TGTGCCAGCGCCGGGGTAGGCAATCAGCCCCAGCATTTT.

This clone was found a few times. This sequence joins TRBV7-2 and TRBJ2-5; 10 nucleotides line up with TRBD2. V lost 2 bases and J lost 5; bases outside the gene matches: 5. This CDR3 has 15 amino acids. Germline CDR1 reads SGHTA; CDR2 reads FQGNSA. This chain's CDR3 is CASSLRLAGEETQYF. In DNA, the CDR3 is TGTGCCAGCAGCTTAAGGCTAGCGGGGGAGGAGACCCAGTACTTC. Filled out from reference TRBV7-2 and TRBJ2-5, the complete variable domain reads GAGVSQSPSNKVTEKGKDVELRCDPISGHTALYWYRQSLGQGLEFLIYFQGNSAPDKSGLPSDRFSAERTGGSVSTLTIQRTQQEDSAVYLCASSLRLAGEETQYFGPGTRLLVL.

This clone was detected many times. CDR3 in amino acids: CASSLGQSPYEQYF. The CDR3 DNA is TGCGCCAGCAGCCTCGGACAGAGCCCCTACGAGCAGTACTTC. This chain connects TRBV4-3 to TRBJ2-7; tentatively, D is TRBD1 (6 bases). Germline loops: CDR1 LGHNA, CDR2 YSLEER. V lost 4 bases, J lost 2 bases, and 12 bases lay in between. The CDR3 is 14 residues long.

Many counts were recorded for this clone. The V and J genes are TRBV10-1 and TRBJ2-3, with a weak D call TRBD1 (6 bases). This CDR3 comprises 15 residues. Per germline, CDR1 WNHNN and CDR2 SYGVQD (reference sequence). Trimming removed 0 bases at V and 1 base at J, with 8 bases between. DNA for the CDR3: TGCGCCAGCAGTGAGTCAAAGGGGGGCACAGATACGCAGTATTTT. Protein sequence: CASSESKGGTDTQYF.

This chain links TRBV7-2 with TRBJ2-4, with D uncertain. The germline V gene encodes CDR1 SGHTA and CDR2 FQGNSA. Trimming pared 3 bases from V and 2 bases from J, leaving 11 bases between. The CDR3 totals 15 residues. The DNA for the CDR3 is TGTGCCAGCAGCTTTTGGGCCGATACCAAAAACATTCAGTACTTC. It translates to CASSFWADTKNIQYF.

This clone was found a few times. CDR3 bases: TGTGCCAGCAGCTTAGGGGCCAGCGGGGGGCATGGAGATACGCAGTATTTT. Translation: CASSLGASGGHGDTQYF. The chain joins TRBV7-9 to TRBJ2-3, with TRBD2 matching over 9 bases. CDR3 length: 17 residues. CDR1 is SEHNR, CDR2 FQNEAQ, per germline (reference sequence). With 1 base clipped from V and 5 bases from J, the junction kept 10 bases outside the gene matches.

The rearrangement links TRBV7-9 to TRBJ2-5, with a weak D call TRBD2 (6 bases). Looked up from germline, CDR1 is SEHNR and CDR2 is FQNEAQ (reference sequence). V dropped 8 bases and J dropped 4 bases, with 8 bases sitting between them. The CDR3 loop spans 11 amino acids. CDR3 sequence reads: CASGGTETQYF. DNA for the CDR3: TGTGCCAGCGGGGGGACAGAGACCCAGTACTTC.

This clone was observed a handful of times. This chain links TRBV7-2 with TRBJ1-1; TRBD1 matches 8 bases. The CDR3 spans 16 residues. The V segment lost 5 bases and the J segment 1 base; nucleotides outside the gene matches: 9. CDR1 is SGHTA, CDR2 FQGNSA, per germline. The CDR3 protein is CASSPWIGQGNTEAFF. DNA for the CDR3: TGTGCCAGCAGCCCATGGATAGGACAGGGGAACACTGAAGCTTTCTTT.

This chain links TRBV6-6 with TRBJ2-7; no definite D call. The germline gives CDR1 MNHNY, CDR2 SVGAGI (reference sequence). The ends were cut back, 6 bases at V and 4 bases at J, with 16 bases in the middle. This CDR3 has 14 amino acids. The CDR3 nucleotides are TGTGCCAGCAGGTACGCCGCAGGCTTGTACGAGCAGTACTTC. Amino acids: CASRYAAGLYEQYF.

This clone was seen only a few times. The rearrangement links TRBV6-1 to TRBJ2-7; maybe TRBD2 (5 bases). Trimming pared 5 bases from V and 2 bases from J, leaving 13 bases between. This CDR3 spans 14 amino acids. CDR1 MNHNS and CDR2 SASEGT come from the germline V gene. CDR3 nucleotides: TGTGCCAGCAGTACCGGGATTAGTGCCTACGAGCAGTACTTC. Residues: CASSTGISAYEQYF.

This clone has more than one count but fewer than ten. The rearrangement joins TRBV4-1 to TRBJ1-1; D perhaps matches TRBD1 (5 bases). The CDR3 contains 14 residues. The germline gives CDR1 MGHRA, CDR2 YSYEKL. Trimming left V 8 bases short and J 0 bases short, with 13 bases between. CDR3 loop: CASARGFLNTEAFF. CDR3 DNA: TGCGCCAGCGCCCGGGGCTTCCTGAACACTGAAGCTTTCTTT.

The sample holds a few counts of this clone. The genes are TRBV1 and TRBJ2-1; no check of the table's D call, TRBD2, against the DNA was made. TRBV1 is recorded as a pseudogene. This CDR3 spans 13 amino acids. Here the CDR3 reads CTSRSFSGGEQFF. Here the CDR3 DNA reads TGCACCAGCAGATCATTCTCGGGGGGTGAGCAGTTCTTC.

J is TRBJ2-7 and V is TRBV12-5; D not certain. The CDR3 is made up of 13 amino acids. V lost 6 bases and J 2 bases, leaving 11 bases between the germline ends. The germline V gene has CDR1 LGHNT and CDR2 FRNRAP. This CDR3 is CASGSEPPYEQYF. As DNA, the CDR3 is TGTGCTAGTGGCTCGGAACCCCCCTACGAGCAGTACTTC.

The genes are TRBV18 and TRBJ2-3; a weak D match, TRBD2 (5 bases). Germline CDR1 is KGHSH and CDR2 is LQKENI. The length of the CDR3 is 15 residues. The V gene lost 3 bases and the J gene lost 0 bases, with 10 bases spanning the gap. CDR3 region: CASSPSERSTDTQYF. The CDR3 bases are TGTGCCAGCTCACCCTCGGAGCGGAGCACAGATACGCAGTATTTT.

The chain is built from TRBV4-2 and TRBJ2-7, with 7 bases identical to TRBD1. Germline CDR1 is LGHNA and CDR2 is YNFKEQ. V shed 3 bases, J shed 2 bases, and the junction held 7 bases outside the gene matches. There are 15 residues in the CDR3. This CDR3 is CASSHSTGSAYEQYF. CDR3 coding DNA: TGTGCCAGCAGCCATTCGACAGGGAGCGCCTACGAGCAGTACTTC.

This clone was counted at least ten times. As DNA, the CDR3 is TGTGCCAGCAGTGAAGAGTGGCAGCTTTCACCTGGAAACACCATATATTTT. Its translation: CASSEEWQLSPGNTIYF. V and J are TRBV2 and TRBJ1-3; D call uncertain. The CDR3 length is 17 residues. Germline V gene data show CDR1 as SNHLY and CDR2 as FYNNEI. The germline V and J ends were trimmed by 1 base and 2 bases, with 15 bases remaining between them.

CDR3 region: CASSTGKTGELFF. DNA for the CDR3: TGTGCCAGCAGTACCGGGAAAACCGGGGAGCTGTTTTTT. The gene calls are TRBV2 and TRBJ2-2, with D perhaps TRBD2 (5 bases). V lost 5 bases to trimming and J lost 5 bases, with 9 bases between them. Germline loops: CDR1 SNHLY, CDR2 FYNNEI. CDR3 size: 13 residues.

For this clone: Other DNA sequences in the same sample also yield this CDR3. The chain recombines TRBV27 with TRBJ2-1; perhaps TRBD1 as D (6 bases). The CDR3 has 13 residues. Germline-derived CDR1 and CDR2 are MNHEY and SMNVEV (reference sequence). V lost 5 bases, J lost 4 bases, and 9 bases lay in between. Here the CDR3 reads CASSPGQYNEQFF. CDR3 bases: TGTGCCAGCAGTCCAGGACAGTACAATGAGCAGTTCTTC.

Details on this clone: The same CDR3 can be traced to other DNA sequences in this sample. This chain links TRBV7-2 with TRBJ2-3; TRBD2 aligns across 9 bases. The CDR3 is made up of 16 amino acids. Trimming at V came to 5 bases and at J to 5 bases, leaving 11 bases not matched to a gene. Germline V lookup: CDR1 SGHTA, CDR2 FQGNSA. The CDR3 protein is CASSRQTSGGRDTQYF. CDR3 DNA: TGTGCCAGCAGCCGCCAGACTAGCGGCGGCAGAGATACGCAGTATTTT. The whole variable domain, filled in from reference TRBV7-2 and TRBJ2-3, reads GAGVSQSPSNKVTEKGKDVELRCDPISGHTALYWYRQSLGQGLEFLIYFQGNSAPDKSGLPSDRFSAERTGGSVSTLTIQRTQQEDSAVYLCASSRQTSGGRDTQYFGPGTRLTVL.

The chain carries TRBV4-1 and TRBJ1-1, with D possibly matching TRBD1 (6 bases). V lost 3 bases and J lost 8, with 22 bases in between. The germline V gene has CDR1 MGHRA and CDR2 YSYEKL. This CDR3 is 16 amino acids long. The chain's CDR3 is CASSQETGTPRDEAFF. The CDR3 region has the DNA TGCGCCAGCAGCCAGGAAACCGGGACACCACGTGACGAAGCTTTCTTT.

This rearrangement joins TRBV7-2 to TRBJ2-4; D tentatively reads TRBD1 or TRBD2 (5 bases each). Germline V CDR1 and CDR2: SGHTA, FQGNSA. CDR3 length equals 14 residues. Trimming took off 4 bases at V and 9 bases at J, with 16 bases between the two ends. This CDR3 reads CASSYPGPAPIQYF. Here the CDR3 DNA reads TGTGCCAGCAGCTACCCGGGACCCGCACCCATTCAGTACTTC.